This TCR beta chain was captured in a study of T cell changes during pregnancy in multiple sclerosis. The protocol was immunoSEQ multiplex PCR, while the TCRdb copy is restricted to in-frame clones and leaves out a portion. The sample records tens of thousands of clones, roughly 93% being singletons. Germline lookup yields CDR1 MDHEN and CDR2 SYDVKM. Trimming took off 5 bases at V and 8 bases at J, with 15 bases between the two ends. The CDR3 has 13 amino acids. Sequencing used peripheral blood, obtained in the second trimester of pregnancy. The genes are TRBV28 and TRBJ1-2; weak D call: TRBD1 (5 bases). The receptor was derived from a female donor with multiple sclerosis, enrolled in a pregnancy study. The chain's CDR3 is CASSPLGVRGYTF. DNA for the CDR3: TGTGCCAGCAGTCCCCTAGGGGTCCGGGGCTACACCTTC.